This paragraph reports one T cell receptor beta chain. The entry originates in a study of OX40 agonist ivuxolimab in advanced cancers. Germline values: CDR1 SGHRS, CDR2 YFSETQ. The CDR3 extends over 15 amino acids. With V trimmed by 3 bases and J by 0 bases, 1 base remained unmatched. Generated by immunoSEQ multiplex PCR, the TCRdb table keeps only in-frame clones and is missing some. Among approximately 73,000 clones listed, roughly 85% were seen once. Sequencing was performed on CD4+ or CD8+ T cells sorted from blood, taken in a trial of the OX40 agonist ivuxolimab. This receptor was identified in an adult with an advanced solid tumor such as melanoma, head and neck, liver or kidney cancer. V is TRBV5-1 and J is TRBJ2-1; 9 bases agree with TRBD1. The CDR3: CASSWDRDSYNEQFF. The CDR3 DNA sequence: TGCGCCAGCAGCTGGGACAGGGACTCCTACAATGAGCAGTTCTTC.